This T cell receptor (beta chain) was profiled in a study of blood T cell repertoires in COVID-19. The overall study: The origin of the acute and convalescent COVID-19 samples was the United States, Italy and Spain. Sources were T cells, B-cell-depleted T cells, or PBMCs; the material itself was cDNA or gDNA.

This clone was observed once. Recruitment covered about two dozen US areas and drew participants whose ages spanned about 18 to 90 years. All recovered Cohort 3 donors got two negative PCRs, got clearance, or saw symptom resolution. Repertoires were generated with immunoSEQ multiplex PCR, while TCRdb's copy carries only in-frame clones and drops some. The repertoire consists of 220,000 or so clones, with under 90% occurring once and the leading ten covering about 3.7%. The receptor comes from a woman aged 60-75 years who had recovered from COVID-19. Sequencing was performed on PBMCs or T cells enriched from blood (not recorded which).

In DNA form, the CDR3 reads TGTGCCAGCAGTCCCCACCGACCCGGCGGGAGCGGGCACGAGCAGTACTTC. It is translated as CASSPHRPGGSGHEQYF. This chain connects TRBV28 to TRBJ2-7; 7 bases fit TRBD2. Germline V gene lookup returns CDR1 MDHEN and CDR2 SYDVKM. Trimming at V came to 5 bases and at J to 5 bases, leaving 18 bases not matched to a gene. The CDR3 extends over 17 amino acids. The variable domain in full, completed from reference TRBV28 and TRBJ2-7, reads DVKVTQSSRYLVKRTGEKVFLECVQDMDHENMFWYRQDPGLGLRLIYFSYDVKMKEKGDIPEGYSVSREKKERFSLILESASTNQTSMYLCASSPHRPGGSGHEQYFGPGTRLTVT.